These 17 T cell receptor beta chains share one sample of origin, sequenced in a study of cytomegalovirus exposure and HLA in healthy donors. This PCR relied on a set of 60 Vbeta primers and 13 Jbeta primers. Some clones are missing from TCRdb's copy, which holds only in-frame ones; the method was immunoSEQ multiplex PCR. The profile shows under 200,000 clones, around 84% of them singletons. Sequencing was done on a sample of PBMCs. The origin of the receptors is a man between 50 and 59 years old in good health and CMV-seropositive.

V and J are TRBV29-1 and TRBJ2-5; 7 bases match TRBD1. J lost 7 bases, V lost 5 bases, and 13 bases had no gene match. Germline V lookup: CDR1 SQVTM, CDR2 ANQGSEA. The CDR3 sequence is 14 residues long. CDR3 region: CSVQGDAQRRTQYF. As DNA, the CDR3 is TGCAGCGTTCAGGGGGACGCACAAAGAAGGACCCAGTACTTC.

The chain links TRBV29-1 to TRBJ1-2, with D perhaps TRBD1 (5 bases). V was pared by 0 bases and J by 3 bases, with 17 bases between. This CDR3 spans 16 amino acids. CDR1 SQVTM and CDR2 ANQGSEA come from the germline V gene. The CDR3 loop is CSVEDDGQPNDYGYTF. CDR3 sequence (DNA): TGCAGCGTTGAAGACGATGGACAACCGAACGACTATGGCTACACCTTC.

The chain carries TRBV25-1 and TRBJ2-5, with D possibly TRBD2 on 6 matching bases. Germline CDR1 is MGHDK and CDR2 is SYGVNS. The V end lost 4 bases, the J end lost 2 bases, and 17 bases lay between the germline ends. The CDR3 has 16 residues. CDR3 nucleotide sequence: TGTGCCAGCAGTGGGTCTGCCGGGGAGGAGCAAGAGACCCAGTACTTC. Translated, it gives CASSGSAGEEQETQYF.

This chain connects TRBV5-1 to TRBJ1-3; TRBD1 is a possible D gene (5 bases). The V gene's germline CDR1 is SGHRS and CDR2 YFSETQ. The V and J ends lost 0 bases and 0 bases respectively, with 10 bases between them. This CDR3 spans 16 amino acids. The CDR3 DNA follows: TGCGCCAGCAGCTTGGTTGGGGCCGACTCTGGAAACACCATATATTTT. Its translation is CASSLVGADSGNTIYF. Full variable domain (outside the CDR3, taken from reference TRBV5-1 and TRBJ1-3): KAGVTQTPRYLIKTRGQQVTLSCSPISGHRSVSWYQQTPGQGLQFLFEYFSETQRNKGNFPGRFSGRQFSNSRSEMNVSTLELGDSALYLCASSLVGADSGNTIYFGEGSWLTVV.

J is TRBJ2-5 and V is TRBV19; the D gene is possibly TRBD2 (6 bases). This CDR3 is built from 18 residues. Germline CDR1 is LNHDA and CDR2 is SQIVND (reference sequence). Trimming removed 5 bases at V and 4 bases at J, with 26 bases between. The CDR3 here is CASSGARAGLSQGETQYF. The CDR3 DNA is TGTGCCAGTAGTGGTGCCCGGGCGGGACTTTCACAAGGAGAGACCCAGTACTTC.

This clone appeared once. The junction and the germline gene differ at one end; a read error may be behind it. The genes are TRBV5-6 and TRBJ2-1; D is possibly TRBD1 (6 bases). This CDR3 has 16 residues. Germline V CDR1 and CDR2: SGHDT, YYEEEE. CDR3 loop: CASSSSIVGTYSEQFF. CDR3 nucleotide sequence: TGTGCCAGCAGCTCCTCGATTGTCGGGACATACAGTGAGCAGTTCTTC.

This rearrangement joins TRBV9 to TRBJ2-3; 8 bases agree with TRBD2. Germline V gene sequence: CDR1 SGDLS, CDR2 YYNGEE. This CDR3 has 16 amino acids. Trimming cost V 0 bases and J 2 bases; bases outside gene matches: 5. The CDR3 sequence is CASSVGSGRVTDTQYF. CDR3 in DNA: TGTGCCAGCAGCGTAGGCAGCGGGAGAGTCACAGATACGCAGTATTTT.

Written as DNA, the CDR3 is TGTGCCAGCAGTGATACAGGGAACTATGGCTACACCTTC. As protein: CASSDTGNYGYTF. V gene TRBV27 combines with J gene TRBJ1-2; D may be TRBD1 (6 bases). V lost 5 bases to trimming and J lost 2 bases, with 9 bases between them. The germline V gene has CDR1 MNHEY and CDR2 SMNVEV (reference sequence). The CDR3 runs to 13 residues.

This rearrangement joins TRBV29-1 to TRBJ2-2, with D possibly matching TRBD1 (5 bases). The CDR3 is made up of 13 amino acids. Trimming pared 3 bases from V and 5 bases from J, leaving 10 bases between. CDR1 SQVTM and CDR2 ANQGSEA come from the germline V gene. DNA for the CDR3: TGCAGCGTTGAGCTCAGGGCAACCGGGGAGCTGTTTTTT. Its translation: CSVELRATGELFF.

Note on this clone: The same CDR3 arises from other DNA sequences in this sample as well. CDR3 residues: CASSLGQGGSPLHF. In DNA, the CDR3 is TGTGCCAGCAGTCTGGGACAGGGAGGTTCACCCCTCCACTTT. The chain carries TRBV6-5 and TRBJ1-6; TRBD1 matches at 9 bases. The J segment lost 9 bases and the V segment lost 5 bases, leaving 5 bases of the junction unmatched. Per germline, CDR1 MNHEY and CDR2 SVGAGI. The CDR3 extends over 14 amino acids.

V usage is TRBV11-2 and J usage is TRBJ2-7; weak D call: TRBD2 (6 bases). Trimming removed 0 bases from V and 4 bases from J, with 10 bases in between. Germline V gives CDR1 SGHAT, CDR2 FQNNGV. The CDR3 totals 14 residues. CDR3 sequence: CASSLDSSGYEQYF. DNA for the CDR3: TGTGCCAGCAGCTTAGATAGCAGCGGGTACGAGCAGTACTTC.

The chain is built from TRBV11-2 and TRBJ1-2, with a weak D call TRBD1 (5 bases). Germline V gives CDR1 SGHAT, CDR2 FQNNGV. V was trimmed by 1 base and J by 11 bases, leaving 17 bases between them. This CDR3 is built from 14 residues. The CDR3 sequence is CASSLGIGAGKYTF. The CDR3 bases are TGTGCCAGCAGCTTAGGTATAGGGGCAGGGAAGTACACCTTC.

This chain links TRBV7-2 with TRBJ2-3, with D uncertain. Germline V gene lookup returns CDR1 SGHTA and CDR2 FQGNSA. The length of the CDR3 is 14 residues. V shed 1 base and J shed 0 bases, with 5 bases lying between them. The CDR3 coding sequence is TGTGCCAGCAGCTTAGGAACTAGCACAGATACGCAGTATTTT. It yields the protein CASSLGTSTDTQYF.

The genes are TRBV5-6 and TRBJ1-1; TRBD1 aligns across 11 bases. V trimming: 4 bases; J trimming: 10 bases; junction bases outside the gene matches: 3. Germline assignment: CDR1 SGHDT and CDR2 YYEEEE. The CDR3 totals 12 residues. The CDR3 here is CASSMDRGLAFF. The CDR3 DNA is TGTGCCAGCAGCATGGACAGGGGGCTAGCTTTCTTT.

The chain carries TRBV25-1 and TRBJ1-1; TRBD1 matches at 7 bases. V was pared by 4 bases and J by 5 bases, with 7 bases of the junction left unmatched. Germline V gene lookup returns CDR1 MGHDK and CDR2 SYGVNS. The CDR3 has 14 residues. As DNA, the CDR3 is TGTGCCAGCAGTGGACGAATCAGGGGGACTGAAGCTTTCTTT. This gives the protein CASSGRIRGTEAFF. The full variable domain, completed using reference TRBV25-1 and TRBJ1-1, is EADIYQTPRYLVIGTGKKITLECSQTMGHDKMYWYQQDPGMELHLIHYSYGVNSTEKGDLSSESTVSRIRTEHFPLTLESARPSHTSQYLCASSGRIRGTEAFFGQGTRLTVV.

The chain couples TRBV18 to TRBJ2-2; 8 bases map to TRBD1. V was pared by 3 bases and J by 1 base, with 1 base of the junction left unmatched. The CDR3 is made up of 15 amino acids. Germline V gives CDR1 KGHSH, CDR2 LQKENI. This CDR3 is CASSPDRGNTGELFF. CDR3 DNA sequence: TGTGCCAGCTCACCCGACAGGGGGAACACCGGGGAGCTGTTTTTT.

This clone was picked up a small number of times. The chain uses TRBV21-1 and TRBJ2-7; TRBD2, the table's D call, lacks a check against the DNA. TRBV21-1 is flagged as a pseudogene. This CDR3 has 15 amino acids. The CDR3 sequence: CASSKGRTSTHEQYV. The CDR3, as DNA: TGTGCCAGCAGCAAGGGCAGGACTAGCACCCACGAGCAGTACGTC.